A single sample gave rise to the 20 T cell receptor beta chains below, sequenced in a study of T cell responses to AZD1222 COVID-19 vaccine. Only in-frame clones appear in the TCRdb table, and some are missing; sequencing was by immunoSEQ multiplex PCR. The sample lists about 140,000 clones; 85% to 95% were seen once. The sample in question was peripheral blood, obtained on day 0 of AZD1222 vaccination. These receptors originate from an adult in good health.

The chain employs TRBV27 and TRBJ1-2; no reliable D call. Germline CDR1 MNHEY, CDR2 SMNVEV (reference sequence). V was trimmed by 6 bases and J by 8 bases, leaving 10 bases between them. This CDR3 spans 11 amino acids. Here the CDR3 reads CASRYSGGYTF. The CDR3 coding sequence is TGTGCCAGCAGGTACAGCGGAGGCTACACCTTC.

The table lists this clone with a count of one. The CDR3 nucleotides are TGTGCCAGTAGTAACGAACCCCTTGAAGCTTTCTTT. Translating gives CASSNEPLEAFF. The J gene is TRBJ1-1, the V gene TRBV19; no clear D. Deletions cut 4 bases from V and 7 bases from J, with 10 bases between. The germline CDR1 and CDR2 sequences are LNHDA and SQIVND (reference sequence). The CDR3 is made up of 12 amino acids. Drawing the rest from reference TRBV19 and TRBJ1-1, the complete variable domain is DGGITQSPKYLFRKEGQNVTLSCEQNLNHDAMYWYRQDPGQGLRLIYYSQIVNDFQKGDIAEGYSVSREKKESFPLTVTSAQKNPTAFYLCASSNEPLEAFFGQGTRLTVV.

In nucleotides, the CDR3 is TGCGCCAGCAGGAAGGACAGAACGGGTGGGTATGAGCAGTTCTTC. It translates to CASRKDRTGGYEQFF. This chain uses TRBV5-1 with TRBJ2-1; perhaps TRBD1 as D (6 bases). This CDR3 is built from 15 residues. The germline V gene has CDR1 SGHRS and CDR2 YFSETQ. V shed 5 bases and J shed 8 bases, with 20 bases lying between them.

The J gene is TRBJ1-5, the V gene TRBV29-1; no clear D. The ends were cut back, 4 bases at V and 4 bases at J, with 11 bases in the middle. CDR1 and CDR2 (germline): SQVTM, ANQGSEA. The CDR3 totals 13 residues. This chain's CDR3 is CSVAPAVNQPQHF. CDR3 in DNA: TGCAGCGTTGCCCCGGCGGTGAATCAGCCCCAGCATTTT. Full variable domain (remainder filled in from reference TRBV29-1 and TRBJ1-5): SAVISQKPSRDICQRGTSLTIQCQVDSQVTMMFWYRQQPGQSLTLIATANQGSEATYESGFVIDKFPISRPNLTFSTLTVSNMSPEDSSIYLCSVAPAVNQPQHFGDGTRLSIL.

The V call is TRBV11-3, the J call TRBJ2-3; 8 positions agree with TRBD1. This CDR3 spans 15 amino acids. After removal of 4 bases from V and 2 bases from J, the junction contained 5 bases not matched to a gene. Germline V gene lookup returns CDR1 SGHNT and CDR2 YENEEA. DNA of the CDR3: TGTGCCAGCAGCTCGGGGACAGGACCCACAGATACGCAGTATTTT. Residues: CASSSGTGPTDTQYF.

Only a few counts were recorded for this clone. The chain's CDR3 is CASSPPTDPYGYTF. The DNA for the CDR3 is TGTGCCAGCTCACCACCTACGGATCCCTATGGCTACACCTTC. This chain connects TRBV18 to TRBJ1-2; D is unclear. V lost 0 bases, J lost 4 bases, and 9 bases lay in between. Germline V lookup: CDR1 KGHSH, CDR2 LQKENI. This CDR3 spans 14 amino acids.

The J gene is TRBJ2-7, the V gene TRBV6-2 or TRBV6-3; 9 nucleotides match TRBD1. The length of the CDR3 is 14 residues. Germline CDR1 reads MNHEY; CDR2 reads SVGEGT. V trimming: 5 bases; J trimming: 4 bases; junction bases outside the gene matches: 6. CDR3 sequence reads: CASSPQGAPYEQYF. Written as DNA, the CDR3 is TGTGCCAGCAGTCCACAGGGGGCCCCTTACGAGCAGTACTTC.

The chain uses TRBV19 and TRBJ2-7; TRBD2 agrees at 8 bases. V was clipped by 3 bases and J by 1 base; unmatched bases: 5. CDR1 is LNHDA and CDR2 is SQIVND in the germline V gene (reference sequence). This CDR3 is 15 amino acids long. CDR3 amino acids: CASSIFREGSYEQYF. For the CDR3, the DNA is TGTGCCAGTAGTATTTTCCGGGAGGGATCCTACGAGCAGTACTTC.

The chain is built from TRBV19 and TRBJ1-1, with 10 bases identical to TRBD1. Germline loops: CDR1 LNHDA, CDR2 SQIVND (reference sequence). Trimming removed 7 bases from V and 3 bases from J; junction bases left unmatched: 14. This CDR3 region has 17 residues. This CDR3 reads CASTKGQGKVGDTEAFF. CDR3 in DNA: TGTGCCAGTACCAAGGGACAGGGGAAGGTCGGGGACACTGAAGCTTTCTTT.

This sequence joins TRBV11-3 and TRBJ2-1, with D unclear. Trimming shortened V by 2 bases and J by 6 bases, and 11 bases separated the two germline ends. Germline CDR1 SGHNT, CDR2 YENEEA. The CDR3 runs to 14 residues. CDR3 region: CASSLQPTSNEQFF. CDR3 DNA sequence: TGTGCCAGCAGCTTACAACCTACGAGCAATGAGCAGTTCTTC. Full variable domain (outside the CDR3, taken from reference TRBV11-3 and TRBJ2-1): EAGVVQSPRYKIIEKKQPVAFWCNPISGHNTLYWYLQNLGQGPELLIRYENEEAVDDSQLPKDRFSAERLKGVDSTLKIQPAELGDSAVYLCASSLQPTSNEQFFGPGTRLTVL.

The CDR3 region is CASSWQETQYF. The CDR3 bases are TGTGCCAGCAGCTGGCAAGAGACCCAGTACTTC. The chain carries TRBV11-2 and TRBJ2-5; D remains unclear. CDR3 length: 11 amino acids. The V end was cut by 4 bases, the J end by 2 bases, with 2 bases between. CDR1 is SGHAT and CDR2 is FQNNGV in the germline V gene.

The CDR3 DNA sequence: TGTGCCAGCAGCTTATACAGTGCTTTCGGGAGCTCCTATAATTCACCCCTCCACTTT. Protein: CASSLYSAFGSSYNSPLHF. The chain carries TRBV5-6 and TRBJ1-6, with D unclear. Looked up from germline, CDR1 is SGHDT and CDR2 is YYEEEE. The CDR3 is 19 residues long. V shed 2 bases and J shed 0 bases, with 18 bases lying between them.

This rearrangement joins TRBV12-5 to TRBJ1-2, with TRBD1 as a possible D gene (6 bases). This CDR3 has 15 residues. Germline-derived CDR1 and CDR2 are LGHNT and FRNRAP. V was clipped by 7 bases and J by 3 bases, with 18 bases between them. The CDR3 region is CASAPQDRAYYGYTF. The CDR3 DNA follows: TGTGCTAGTGCCCCCCAGGACAGAGCCTACTATGGCTACACCTTC.

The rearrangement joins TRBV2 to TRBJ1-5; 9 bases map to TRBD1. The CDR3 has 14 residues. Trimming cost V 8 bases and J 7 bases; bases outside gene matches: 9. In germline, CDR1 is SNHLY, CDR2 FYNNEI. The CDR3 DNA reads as TGTGCCAGCTCTGGGACAGGGCTACAACAGCCCCAGCATTTT. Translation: CASSGTGLQQPQHF. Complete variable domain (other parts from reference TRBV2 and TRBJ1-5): EPEVTQTPSHQVTQMGQEVILRCVPISNHLYFYWYRQILGQKVEFLVSFYNNEISEKSEIFDDQFSVERPDGSNFTLKIRSTKLEDSAMYFCASSGTGLQQPQHFGDGTRLSIL.

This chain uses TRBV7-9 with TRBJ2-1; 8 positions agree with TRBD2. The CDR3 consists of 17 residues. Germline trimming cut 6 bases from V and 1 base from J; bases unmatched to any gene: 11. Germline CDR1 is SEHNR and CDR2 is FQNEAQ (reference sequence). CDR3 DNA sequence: TGTGCCAGCAGGGGGACGGCTGGCGGGGGGTCCTACAATGAGCAGTTCTTC. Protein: CASRGTAGGGSYNEQFF.

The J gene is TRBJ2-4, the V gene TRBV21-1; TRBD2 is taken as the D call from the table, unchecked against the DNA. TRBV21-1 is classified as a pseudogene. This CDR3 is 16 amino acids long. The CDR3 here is CASSKERDLAKNIQYF. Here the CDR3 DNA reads TGTGCCAGCAGCAAGGAGCGAGACTTAGCCAAAAACATTCAGTACTTC.

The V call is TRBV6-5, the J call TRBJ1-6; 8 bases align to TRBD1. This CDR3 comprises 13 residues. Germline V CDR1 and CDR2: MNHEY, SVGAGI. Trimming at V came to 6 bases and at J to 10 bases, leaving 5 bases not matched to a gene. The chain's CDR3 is CASRQGASSPLHF. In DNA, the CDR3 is TGTGCCAGCAGGCAGGGGGCTAGCTCACCCCTCCACTTT.

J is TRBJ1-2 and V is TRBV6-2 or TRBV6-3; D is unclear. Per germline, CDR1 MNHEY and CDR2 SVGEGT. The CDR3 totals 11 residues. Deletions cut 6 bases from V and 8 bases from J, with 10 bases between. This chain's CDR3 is CASSRPGGYTF. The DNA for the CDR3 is TGTGCCAGCAGCCGCCCCGGCGGCTACACCTTC.

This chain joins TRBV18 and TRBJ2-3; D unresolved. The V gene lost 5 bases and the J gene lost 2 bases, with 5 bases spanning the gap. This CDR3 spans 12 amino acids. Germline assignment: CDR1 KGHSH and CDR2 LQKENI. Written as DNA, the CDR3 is TGTGCCAGCTCAGGATACACAGATACGCAGTATTTT. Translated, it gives CASSGYTDTQYF.

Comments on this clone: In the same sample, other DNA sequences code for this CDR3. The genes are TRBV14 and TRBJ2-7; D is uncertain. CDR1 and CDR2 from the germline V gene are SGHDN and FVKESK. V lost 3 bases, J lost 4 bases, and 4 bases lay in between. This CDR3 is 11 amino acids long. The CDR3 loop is CASSQGYEQYF. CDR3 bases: TGTGCCAGCAGCCAGGGGTACGAGCAGTACTTC.